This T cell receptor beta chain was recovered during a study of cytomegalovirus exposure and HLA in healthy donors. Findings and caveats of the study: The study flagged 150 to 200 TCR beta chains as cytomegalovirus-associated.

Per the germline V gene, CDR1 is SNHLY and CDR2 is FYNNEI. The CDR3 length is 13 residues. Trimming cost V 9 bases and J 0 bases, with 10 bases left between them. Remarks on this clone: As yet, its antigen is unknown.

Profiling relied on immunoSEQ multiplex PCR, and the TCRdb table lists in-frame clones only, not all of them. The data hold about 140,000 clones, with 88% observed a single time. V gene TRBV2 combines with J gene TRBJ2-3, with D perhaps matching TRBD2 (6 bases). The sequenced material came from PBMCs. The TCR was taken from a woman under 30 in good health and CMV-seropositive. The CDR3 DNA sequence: TGTGCCAGGACGGGACTCAGCACAGATACGCAGTATTTT. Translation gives CARTGLSTDTQYF.